This T cell receptor (beta chain) was captured by sequencing in a study of OX40 agonist ivuxolimab in advanced cancers. Sequenced by immunoSEQ multiplex PCR; TCRdb stores in-frame clones only, minus some. The sample holds more than 55,000 clones, approximately 86% seen once. Baseline, cycle 4 day 1, and cycle 7 day 1 were the blood sampling points. The sequenced sample was CD4+ or CD8+ T cells sorted from blood, obtained in a trial of the OX40 agonist ivuxolimab. This clonotype was obtained from an adult with an advanced solid tumor such as melanoma, head and neck, liver or kidney cancer.

DNA for the CDR3: TGTGCCAGTAGGGGGACAGGGGCTGGAAACACCATATATTTT. This codes for CASRGTGAGNTIYF. The chain combines TRBV19 with TRBJ1-3; 10 bases fit TRBD1. V lost 6 bases to trimming and J lost 2 bases; unmatched junction nucleotides: 1. CDR3 size: 14 residues. Germline V gives CDR1 LNHDA, CDR2 SQIVND (reference sequence).